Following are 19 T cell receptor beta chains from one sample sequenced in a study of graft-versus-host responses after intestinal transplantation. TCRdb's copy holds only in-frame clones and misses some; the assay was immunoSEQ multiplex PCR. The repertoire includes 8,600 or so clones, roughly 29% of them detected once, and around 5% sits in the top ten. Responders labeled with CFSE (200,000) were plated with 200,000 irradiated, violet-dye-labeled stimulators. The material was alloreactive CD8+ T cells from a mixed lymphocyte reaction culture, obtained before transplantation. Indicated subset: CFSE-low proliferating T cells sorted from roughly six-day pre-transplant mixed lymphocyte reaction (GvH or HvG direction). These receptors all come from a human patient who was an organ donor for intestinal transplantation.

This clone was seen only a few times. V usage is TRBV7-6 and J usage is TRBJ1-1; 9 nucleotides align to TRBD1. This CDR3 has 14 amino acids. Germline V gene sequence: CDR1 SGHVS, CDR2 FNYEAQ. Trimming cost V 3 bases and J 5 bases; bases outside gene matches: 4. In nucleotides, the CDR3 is TGTGCCAGCAGCTTTCAGGACAGGGGAACTGAAGCTTTCTTT. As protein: CASSFQDRGTEAFF.

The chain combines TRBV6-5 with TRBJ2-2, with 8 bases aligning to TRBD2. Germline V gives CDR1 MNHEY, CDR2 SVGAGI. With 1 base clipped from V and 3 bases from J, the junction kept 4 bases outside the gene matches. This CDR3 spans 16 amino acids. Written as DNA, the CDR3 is TGTGCCAGCAGTTACTTTACGGGAGGGTACACCGGGGAGCTGTTTTTT. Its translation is CASSYFTGGYTGELFF.

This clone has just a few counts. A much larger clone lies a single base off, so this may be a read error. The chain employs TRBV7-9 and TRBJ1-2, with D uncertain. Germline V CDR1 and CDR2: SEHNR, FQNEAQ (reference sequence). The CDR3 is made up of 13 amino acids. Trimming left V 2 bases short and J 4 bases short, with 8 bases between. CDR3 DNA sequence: TGTGCCAGCAGCTTATCCGGGAGCTATGGCTACACCTTC. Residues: CASSLSGSYGYTF.

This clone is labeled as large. The CDR3 DNA sequence: TGCGCCAGCAGCTTGACATCCGGGACAATCTACGAGCAGTACTTC. Protein: CASSLTSGTIYEQYF. This rearrangement joins TRBV5-1 to TRBJ2-7, with D possibly matching TRBD1 (6 bases). The CDR3 consists of 15 residues. V shed 1 base and J shed 3 bases, with 14 bases lying between them. From germline, CDR1 is SGHRS and CDR2 YFSETQ.

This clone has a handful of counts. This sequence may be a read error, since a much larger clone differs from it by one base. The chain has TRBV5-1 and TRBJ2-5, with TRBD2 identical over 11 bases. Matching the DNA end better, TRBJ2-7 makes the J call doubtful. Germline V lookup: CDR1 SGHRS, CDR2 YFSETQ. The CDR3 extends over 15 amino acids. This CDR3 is CASSCSSGGAYEQYF. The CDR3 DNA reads TGCGCCAGCAGCTGCAGTAGCGGGGGGGCCTACGAGCAGTACTTC.

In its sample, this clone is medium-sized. CDR3 DNA: TGTGCCAGCAGTTATTCTGGGGAGTACCAAGAGACCCAGTACTTC. Encoded protein: CASSYSGEYQETQYF. This chain links TRBV6-9 with TRBJ2-5, with D possibly matching TRBD2 (5 bases). Looked up from germline, CDR1 is MNHGY and CDR2 is SVAAGI. The CDR3 sequence is 15 residues long. V gave up 0 bases and J gave up 0 bases, with 8 bases separating them.

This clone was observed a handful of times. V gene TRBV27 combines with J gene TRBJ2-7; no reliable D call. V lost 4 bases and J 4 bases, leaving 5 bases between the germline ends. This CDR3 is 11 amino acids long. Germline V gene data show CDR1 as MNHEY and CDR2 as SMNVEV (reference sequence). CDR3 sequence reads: CASSSAYEQYF. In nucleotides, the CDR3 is TGTGCCAGCAGTTCAGCATACGAGCAGTACTTC.

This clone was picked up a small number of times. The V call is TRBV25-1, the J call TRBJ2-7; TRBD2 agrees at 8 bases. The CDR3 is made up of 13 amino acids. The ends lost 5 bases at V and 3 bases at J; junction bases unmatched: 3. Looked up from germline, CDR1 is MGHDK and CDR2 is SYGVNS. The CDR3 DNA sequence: TGTGCCAGCAGTTTAGGGACTAGCTACGAGCAGTACTTC. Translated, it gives CASSLGTSYEQYF.

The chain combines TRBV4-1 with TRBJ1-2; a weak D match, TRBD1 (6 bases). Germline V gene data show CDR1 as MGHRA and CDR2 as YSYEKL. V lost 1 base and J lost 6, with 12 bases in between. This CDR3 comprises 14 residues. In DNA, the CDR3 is TGCGCCAGCAGCCAAGGGGGGGCGTCTAATGGCTACACCTTC. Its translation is CASSQGGASNGYTF.

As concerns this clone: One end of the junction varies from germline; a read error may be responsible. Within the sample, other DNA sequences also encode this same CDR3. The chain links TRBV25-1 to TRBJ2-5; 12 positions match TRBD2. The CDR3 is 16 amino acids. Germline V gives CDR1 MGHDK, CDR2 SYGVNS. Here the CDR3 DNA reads TGCGCCAGCAGTGAATTTCTAGCGGGGGGGAAAGAGACCCAGTACTTC. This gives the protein CASSEFLAGGKETQYF.

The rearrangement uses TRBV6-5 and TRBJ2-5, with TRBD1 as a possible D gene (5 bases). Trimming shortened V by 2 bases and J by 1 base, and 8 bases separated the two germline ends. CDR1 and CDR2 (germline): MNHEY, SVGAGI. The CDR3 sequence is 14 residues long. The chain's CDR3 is CASSYRGSQETQYF. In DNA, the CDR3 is TGTGCCAGCAGTTACAGGGGTTCCCAAGAGACCCAGTACTTC.

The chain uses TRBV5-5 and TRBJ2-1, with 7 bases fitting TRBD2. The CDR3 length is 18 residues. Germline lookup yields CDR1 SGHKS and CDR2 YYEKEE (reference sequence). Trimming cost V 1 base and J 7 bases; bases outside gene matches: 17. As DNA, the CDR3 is TGTGCCAGCAGCTTGTGGTTCTTCCAGCGGGATAATATAAATGAGCAGTTCTTC. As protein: CASSLWFFQRDNINEQFF.

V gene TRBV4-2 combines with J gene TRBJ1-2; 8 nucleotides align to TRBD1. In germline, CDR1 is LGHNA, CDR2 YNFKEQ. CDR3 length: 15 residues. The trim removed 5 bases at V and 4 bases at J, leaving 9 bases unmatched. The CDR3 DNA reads TGTGCCAGCAGCTTGTACCGGGACAGGTTCTATGGCTACACCTTC. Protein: CASSLYRDRFYGYTF.

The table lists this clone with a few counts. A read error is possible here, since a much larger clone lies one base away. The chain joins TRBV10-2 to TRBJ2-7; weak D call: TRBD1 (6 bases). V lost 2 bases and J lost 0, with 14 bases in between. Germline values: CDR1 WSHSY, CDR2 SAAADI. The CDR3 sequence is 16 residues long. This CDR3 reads CASSEALGTNSYEQYF. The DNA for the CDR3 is TGCGCCAGCAGTGAGGCGTTGGGGACAAACTCCTACGAGCAGTACTTC.

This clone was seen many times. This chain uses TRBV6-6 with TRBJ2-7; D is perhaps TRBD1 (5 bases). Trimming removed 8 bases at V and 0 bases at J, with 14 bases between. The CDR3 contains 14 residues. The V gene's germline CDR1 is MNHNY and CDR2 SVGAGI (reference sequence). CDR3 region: CASGQDMSSYEQYF. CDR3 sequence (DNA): TGTGCCAGCGGTCAGGACATGAGCTCCTACGAGCAGTACTTC.

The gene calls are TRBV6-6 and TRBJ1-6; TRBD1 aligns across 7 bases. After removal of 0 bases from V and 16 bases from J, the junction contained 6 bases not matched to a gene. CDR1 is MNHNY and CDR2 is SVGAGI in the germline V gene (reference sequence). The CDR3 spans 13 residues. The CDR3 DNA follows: TGTGCCAGCAGTTACTCGATGGACAGGACTCTCCACTTT. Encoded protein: CASSYSMDRTLHF.

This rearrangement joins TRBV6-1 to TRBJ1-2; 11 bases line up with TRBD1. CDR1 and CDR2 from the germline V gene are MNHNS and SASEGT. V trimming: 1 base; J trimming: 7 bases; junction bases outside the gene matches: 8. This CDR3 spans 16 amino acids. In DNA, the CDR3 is TGTGCCAGCAGTGAAGAGTGGACAGGGGGCGGGCGTGGCTACACCTTC. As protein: CASSEEWTGGGRGYTF.

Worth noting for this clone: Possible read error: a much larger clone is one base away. Written as DNA, the CDR3 is TGTGCCAGCAGTCTTACCGGGACAGGGTGCTACGAGCAGTACTTC. Translating it yields CASSLTGTGCYEQYF. V usage is TRBV27 and J usage is TRBJ2-7; 9 nucleotides match TRBD1. In germline, CDR1 is MNHEY, CDR2 SMNVEV (reference sequence). The CDR3 sequence is 15 residues long. Trimming at V came to 5 bases and at J to 3 bases, leaving 8 bases not matched to a gene.

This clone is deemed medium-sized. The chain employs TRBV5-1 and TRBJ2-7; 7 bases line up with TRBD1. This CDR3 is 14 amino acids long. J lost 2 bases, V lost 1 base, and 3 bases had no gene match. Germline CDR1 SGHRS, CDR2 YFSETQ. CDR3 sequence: CASSLNRGPYEQYF. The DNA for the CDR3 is TGCGCCAGCAGCTTGAACAGGGGACCCTACGAGCAGTACTTC. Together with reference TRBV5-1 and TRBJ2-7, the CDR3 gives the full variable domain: KAGVTQTPRYLIKTRGQQVTLSCSPISGHRSVSWYQQTPGQGLQFLFEYFSETQRNKGNFPGRFSGRQFSNSRSEMNVSTLELGDSALYLCASSLNRGPYEQYFGPGTRLTVT.